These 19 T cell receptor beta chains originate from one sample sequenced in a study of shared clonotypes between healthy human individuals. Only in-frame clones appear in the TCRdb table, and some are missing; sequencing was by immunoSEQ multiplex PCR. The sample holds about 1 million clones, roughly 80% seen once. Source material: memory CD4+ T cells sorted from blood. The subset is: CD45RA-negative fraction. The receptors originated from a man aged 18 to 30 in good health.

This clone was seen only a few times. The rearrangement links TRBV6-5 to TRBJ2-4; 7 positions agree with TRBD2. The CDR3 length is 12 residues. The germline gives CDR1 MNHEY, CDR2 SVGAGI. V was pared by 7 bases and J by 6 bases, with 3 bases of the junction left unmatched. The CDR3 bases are TGTGCCAGCACCCCGGGGGGAAACATTCAGTACTTC. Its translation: CASTPGGNIQYF.

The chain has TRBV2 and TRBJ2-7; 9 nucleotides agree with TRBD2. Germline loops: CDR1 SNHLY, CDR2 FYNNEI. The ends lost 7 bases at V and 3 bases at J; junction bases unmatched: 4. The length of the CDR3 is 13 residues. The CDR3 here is CASKGSGSYEQYF. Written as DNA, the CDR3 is TGTGCCAGCAAAGGTAGCGGGAGCTACGAGCAGTACTTC.

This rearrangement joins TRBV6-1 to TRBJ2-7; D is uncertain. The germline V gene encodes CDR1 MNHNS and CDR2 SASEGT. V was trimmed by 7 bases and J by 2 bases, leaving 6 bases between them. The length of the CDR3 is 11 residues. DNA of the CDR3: TGTGCCAGCAAGGTGACCTACGAGCAGTACTTC. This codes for CASKVTYEQYF.

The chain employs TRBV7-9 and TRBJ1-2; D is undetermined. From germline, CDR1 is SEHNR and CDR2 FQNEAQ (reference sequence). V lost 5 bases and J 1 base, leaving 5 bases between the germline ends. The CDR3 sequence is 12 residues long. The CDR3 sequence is CASSEDNYGYTF. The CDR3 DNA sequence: TGTGCCAGCAGCGAAGATAACTATGGCTACACCTTC.

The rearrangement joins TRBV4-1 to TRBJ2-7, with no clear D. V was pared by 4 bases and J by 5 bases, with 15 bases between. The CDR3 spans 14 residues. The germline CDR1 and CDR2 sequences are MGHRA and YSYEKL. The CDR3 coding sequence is TGCGCCAGCAGCCGGCAGGCCCCTGAGGACGAGCAGTACTTC. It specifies CASSRQAPEDEQYF.

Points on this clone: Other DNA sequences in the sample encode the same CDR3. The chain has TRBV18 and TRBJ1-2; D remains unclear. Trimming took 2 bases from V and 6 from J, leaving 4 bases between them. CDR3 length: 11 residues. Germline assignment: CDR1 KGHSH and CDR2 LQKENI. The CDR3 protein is CASSPGDGYTF. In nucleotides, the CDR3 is TGTGCCAGCTCACCAGGGGATGGCTACACCTTC.

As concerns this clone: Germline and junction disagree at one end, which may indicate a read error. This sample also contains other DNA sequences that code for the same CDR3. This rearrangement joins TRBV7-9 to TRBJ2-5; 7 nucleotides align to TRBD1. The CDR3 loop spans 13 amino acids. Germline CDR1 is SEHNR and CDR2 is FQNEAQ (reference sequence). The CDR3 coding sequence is TGTGCTAGCAGCCGGGACAGTCAAGAGACCCAGTACTTC. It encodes CASSRDSQETQYF. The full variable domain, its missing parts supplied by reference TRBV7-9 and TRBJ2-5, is DTGVSQNPRHKITKRGQNVTFRCDPISEHNRLYWYRQTLGQGPEFLTYFQNEAQLEKSRLLSDRFSAERPKGSFSTLEIQRTEQGDSAMYLCASSRDSQETQYFGPGTRLLVL.

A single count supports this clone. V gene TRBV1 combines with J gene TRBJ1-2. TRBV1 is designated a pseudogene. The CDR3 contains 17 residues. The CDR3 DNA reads TGCACCAGCAGCCAAGCCCACTCTTCCGGGGATGACTATGGCTACACCTTC. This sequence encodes CTSSQAHSSGDDYGYTF.

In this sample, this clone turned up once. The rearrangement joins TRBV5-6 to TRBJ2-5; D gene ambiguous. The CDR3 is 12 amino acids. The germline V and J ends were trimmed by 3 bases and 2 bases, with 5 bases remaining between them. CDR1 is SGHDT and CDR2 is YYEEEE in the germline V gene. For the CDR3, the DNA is TGTGCCAGCAGCTCAGGTCAAGAGACCCAGTACTTC. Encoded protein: CASSSGQETQYF.

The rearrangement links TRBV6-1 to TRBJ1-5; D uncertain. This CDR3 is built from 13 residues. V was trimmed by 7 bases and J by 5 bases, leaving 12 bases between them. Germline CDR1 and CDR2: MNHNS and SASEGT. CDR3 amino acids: CASNRANDQPQHF. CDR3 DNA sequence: TGTGCCAGCAATCGGGCCAATGATCAGCCCCAGCATTTT.

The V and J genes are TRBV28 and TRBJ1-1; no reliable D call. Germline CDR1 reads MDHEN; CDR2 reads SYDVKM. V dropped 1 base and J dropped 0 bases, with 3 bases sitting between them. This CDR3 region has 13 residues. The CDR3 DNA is TGTGCCAGCAGTTTATATCTGAACACTGAAGCTTTCTTT. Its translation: CASSLYLNTEAFF. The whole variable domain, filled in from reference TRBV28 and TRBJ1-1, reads DVKVTQSSRYLVKRTGEKVFLECVQDMDHENMFWYRQDPGLGLRLIYFSYDVKMKEKGDIPEGYSVSREKKERFSLILESASTNQTSMYLCASSLYLNTEAFFGQGTRLTVV.

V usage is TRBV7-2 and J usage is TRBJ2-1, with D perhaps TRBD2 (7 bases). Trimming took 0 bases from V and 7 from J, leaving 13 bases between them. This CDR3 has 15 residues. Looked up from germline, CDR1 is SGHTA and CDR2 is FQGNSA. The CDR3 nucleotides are TGTGCCAGCAGCTTAGCGTGGGGGGGACAAAATGAGCAGTTCTTC. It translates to CASSLAWGGQNEQFF. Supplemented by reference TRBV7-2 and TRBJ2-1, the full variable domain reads GAGVSQSPSNKVTEKGKDVELRCDPISGHTALYWYRQSLGQGLEFLIYFQGNSAPDKSGLPSDRFSAERTGGSVSTLTIQRTQQEDSAVYLCASSLAWGGQNEQFFGPGTRLTVL.

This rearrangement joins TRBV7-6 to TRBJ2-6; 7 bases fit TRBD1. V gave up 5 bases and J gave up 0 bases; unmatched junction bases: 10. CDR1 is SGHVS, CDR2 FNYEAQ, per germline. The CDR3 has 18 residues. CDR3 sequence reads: CASSPRDSQSSGANVLTF. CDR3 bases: TGTGCCAGCAGCCCCAGGGACAGTCAAAGCTCTGGGGCCAACGTCCTGACTTTC. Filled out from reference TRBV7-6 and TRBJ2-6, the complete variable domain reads GAGVSQSPRYKVTKRGQDVALRCDPISGHVSLYWYRQALGQGPEFLTYFNYEAQQDKSGLPNDRFSAERPEGSISTLTIQRTEQRDSAMYRCASSPRDSQSSGANVLTFGAGSRLTVL.

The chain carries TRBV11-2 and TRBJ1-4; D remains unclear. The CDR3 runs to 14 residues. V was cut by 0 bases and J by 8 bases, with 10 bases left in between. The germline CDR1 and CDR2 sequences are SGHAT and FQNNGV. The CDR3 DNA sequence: TGTGCCAGCAGCTTAGACAGCGCGGAAGAAAAACTGTTTTTT. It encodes CASSLDSAEEKLFF. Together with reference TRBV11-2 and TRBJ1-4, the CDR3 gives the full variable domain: EAGVAQSPRYKIIEKRQSVAFWCNPISGHATLYWYQQILGQGPKLLIQFQNNGVVDDSQLPKDRFSAERLKGVDSTLKIQPAKLEDSAVYLCASSLDSAEEKLFFGSGTQLSVL.

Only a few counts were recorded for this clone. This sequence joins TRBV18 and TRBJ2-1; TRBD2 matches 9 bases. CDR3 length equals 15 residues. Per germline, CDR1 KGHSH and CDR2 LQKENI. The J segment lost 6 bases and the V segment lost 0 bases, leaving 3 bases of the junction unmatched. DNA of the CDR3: TGTGCCAGCTCACCACCAGGGACTAGCTTCAATGAGCAGTTCTTC. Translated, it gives CASSPPGTSFNEQFF.

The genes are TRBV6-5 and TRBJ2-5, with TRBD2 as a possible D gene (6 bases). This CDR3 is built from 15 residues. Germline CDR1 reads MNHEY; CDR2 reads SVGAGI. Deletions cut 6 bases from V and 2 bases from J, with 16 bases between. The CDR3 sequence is CASSRGTKRQETQYF. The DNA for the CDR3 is TGTGCCAGCAGCCGGGGGACCAAAAGACAAGAGACCCAGTACTTC.

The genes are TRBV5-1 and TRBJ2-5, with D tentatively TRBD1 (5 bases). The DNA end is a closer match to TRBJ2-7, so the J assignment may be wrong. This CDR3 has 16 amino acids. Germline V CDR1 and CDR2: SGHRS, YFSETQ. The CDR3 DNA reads TGCGCCAGCAGCGAAGAAACAGGTTCCAGGTCCTACGAGCAGTACTTC. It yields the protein CASSEETGSRSYEQYF.

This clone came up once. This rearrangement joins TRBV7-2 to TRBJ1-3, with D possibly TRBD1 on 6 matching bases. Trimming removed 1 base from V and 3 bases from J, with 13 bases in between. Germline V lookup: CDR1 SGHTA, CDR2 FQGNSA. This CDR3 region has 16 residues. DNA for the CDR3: TGTGCCAGCAGCTTAGTCAGGGGAAGGAGTGGAAACACCATATATTTT. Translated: CASSLVRGRSGNTIYF.

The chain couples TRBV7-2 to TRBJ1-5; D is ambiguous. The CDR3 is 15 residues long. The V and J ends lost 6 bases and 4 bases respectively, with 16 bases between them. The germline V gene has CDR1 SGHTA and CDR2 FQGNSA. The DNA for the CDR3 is TGTGCCAGCAGTTATCAGTGGGGAGGGAATCAGCCCCAGCATTTT. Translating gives CASSYQWGGNQPQHF.